Following are 15 T cell receptor beta chains from one sample sequenced in a study of CD8 T cells in Susac syndrome. With random hexamers, reverse transcription was performed on about 0.5 to 1 ug of RNA. TCRdb redid the calling of the immunoSEQ multiplex PCR reads with MiXCR, one entry per CDR3 protein. This sample has about 280,000 distinct CDR3 sequences, with about 85% found just once. Source material: CD8+ T cells from PBMCs. The receptors were sampled from a human donor with multiple sclerosis.

The J gene is TRBJ2-7, the V gene TRBV5-1; 8 positions match TRBD1. In germline, CDR1 is SGHRS, CDR2 YFSETQ. V lost 3 bases to trimming and J lost 6 bases; unmatched junction nucleotides: 23. CDR3 size: 19 residues. Here the CDR3 DNA reads TGCGCCAGCAGCTCGAACACTTTTATCGGACAGGGCGGGCTCGGCGAGCAGTACTTC. Translation gives CASSSNTFIGQGGLGEQYF.

The chain has TRBV27 and TRBJ2-1; 9 nucleotides match TRBD2. The CDR3 runs to 15 residues. V gave up 3 bases and J gave up 2 bases; unmatched junction bases: 2. CDR1 is MNHEY, CDR2 SMNVEV, per germline (reference sequence). The CDR3 nucleotides are TGTGCCAGCAGTTTGGTAGCGGGAGCCTACAATGAGCAGTTCTTC. It is translated as CASSLVAGAYNEQFF.

The chain is built from TRBV19 and TRBJ1-1; 8 nucleotides match TRBD1. CDR1 is LNHDA and CDR2 is SQIVND in the germline V gene (reference sequence). V was pared by 5 bases and J by 4 bases, with 12 bases of the junction left unmatched. This CDR3 comprises 16 residues. DNA of the CDR3: TGTGCCAGTAGTGGACAGGGTAGAAAGGGGACCACTGAAGCTTTCTTT. As protein: CASSGQGRKGTTEAFF. The complete variable domain, with remaining parts taken from reference TRBV19 and TRBJ1-1, reads DGGITQSPKYLFRKEGQNVTLSCEQNLNHDAMYWYRQDPGQGLRLIYYSQIVNDFQKGDIAEGYSVSREKKESFPLTVTSAQKNPTAFYLCASSGQGRKGTTEAFFGQGTRLTVV.

The chain carries TRBV20-1 and TRBJ2-1; 13 bases align to TRBD2. Per the germline V gene, CDR1 is DFQATT and CDR2 is SNEGSKA (reference sequence). CDR3 length: 20 residues. After removal of 0 bases from V and 6 bases from J, the junction contained 17 bases not matched to a gene. The CDR3 here is CSARDPATSGRVPPGNEQFF. The DNA of the CDR3 is TGCAGTGCTAGAGATCCGGCAACTAGCGGGAGGGTCCCACCTGGCAATGAGCAGTTCTTC.

The V and J genes are TRBV7-8 and TRBJ2-1; 12 bases are shared with TRBD2. Germline CDR1 and CDR2: SGHVS and FQNEAQ. The CDR3 contains 16 residues. V was clipped by 0 bases and J by 7 bases; unmatched bases: 4. The DNA for the CDR3 is TGTGCCAGCAGCTTAGCGACTAGCGGGAGTGGTAATGAGCAGTTCTTC. This encodes CASSLATSGSGNEQFF.

The CDR3 region has the DNA TGTGCCAGCAGTTACAGCGGGAGGGGGGTCGGGGAGCTGTTTTTT. Its translation: CASSYSGRGVGELFF. The gene calls are TRBV5-4 and TRBJ2-2, with 10 bases fitting TRBD2. Looked up from germline, CDR1 is SGHNT and CDR2 is YYREEE (reference sequence). The CDR3 loop spans 15 amino acids. Trimming at V came to 5 bases and at J to 7 bases, leaving 8 bases not matched to a gene.

This clonotype was observed a single time. The J gene is TRBJ1-4, the V gene TRBV6-5; D not certain. Germline V gene lookup returns CDR1 MNHEY and CDR2 SVGAGI. This CDR3 is 17 amino acids long. Trimming stripped 0 bases from V and 0 bases from J, with 11 bases between. This CDR3 reads CASSYSAGPATNEKLFF. The CDR3 nucleotides read TGTGCCAGCAGTTACTCTGCAGGTCCTGCAACTAATGAAAAACTGTTTTTT.

The chain couples TRBV4-2 to TRBJ2-7, with 10 nucleotides matching TRBD2. The CDR3 has 15 amino acids. The ends lost 1 base at V and 0 bases at J; junction bases unmatched: 0. Looked up from germline, CDR1 is LGHNA and CDR2 is YNFKEQ. Here the CDR3 reads CASSQASGSSYEQYF. CDR3 bases: TGTGCCAGCAGCCAAGCTAGCGGGAGCTCCTACGAGCAGTACTTC.

The chain has TRBV29-1 and TRBJ2-1; TRBD1 matches at 7 bases. V lost 1 base, J lost 0 bases, and 9 bases stayed unmatched. CDR3 size: 17 residues. Germline V lookup: CDR1 SQVTM, CDR2 ANQGSEA. CDR3 DNA: TGCAGCGTTGAAGGAAATCCGACAGGGAGCTCCTACAATGAGCAGTTCTTC. Its protein product is CSVEGNPTGSSYNEQFF.

This clonotype was picked up one time. The chain employs TRBV7-8 and TRBJ2-2; D could derive from TRBD1 or TRBD2 (5 bases each). CDR3 length: 15 residues. Germline assignment: CDR1 SGHVS and CDR2 FQNEAQ. Trimming shortened V by 5 bases and J by 7 bases, and 17 bases separated the two germline ends. This CDR3 is CASSPLVGVNGELFF. CDR3 DNA sequence: TGTGCCAGCAGCCCTCTGGTGGGGGTGAACGGGGAGCTGTTTTTT.

The V gene is TRBV9, the J gene TRBJ2-7; D unclear. The CDR3 loop spans 13 amino acids. The V end was cut by 3 bases, the J end by 4 bases, with 11 bases between. CDR1 is SGDLS, CDR2 YYNGEE, per germline. CDR3 nucleotide sequence: TGTGCCAGCAGCGCAAACGATCGGTACGAGCAGTACTTC. Protein product: CASSANDRYEQYF.

This chain uses TRBV27 with TRBJ2-3; the D call may be TRBD1 or TRBD2 (5 bases each). Between the trimmed V and J ends, which lost 3 bases and 0 bases, there was a span of 7 bases. The germline gives CDR1 MNHEY, CDR2 SMNVEV (reference sequence). The CDR3 runs to 14 residues. CDR3 residues: CASSLRDSTDTQYF. The CDR3 DNA is TGTGCCAGCAGTTTGAGGGACAGCACAGATACGCAGTATTTT.

The V and J genes are TRBV29-1 and TRBJ2-7, with D perhaps TRBD2 (6 bases). V lost 4 bases and J 2 bases, leaving 15 bases between the germline ends. The length of the CDR3 is 14 residues. Germline assignment: CDR1 SQVTM and CDR2 ANQGSEA. The CDR3 coding sequence is TGCAGCGTTGTGGGTCGGAGGGGCACCTACGAGCAGTACTTC. It is translated as CSVVGRRGTYEQYF.

J is TRBJ2-2 and V is TRBV27; D uncertain. The V end lost 7 bases, the J end lost 6 bases, and 9 bases lay between the germline ends. This CDR3 is 12 amino acids long. CDR1 is MNHEY and CDR2 is SMNVEV in the germline V gene (reference sequence). The CDR3 nucleotides read TGTGCCAGCATGTCCGTGCCCGGGGAGCTGTTTTTT. Its translation: CASMSVPGELFF.

The V call is TRBV12-3 or TRBV12-4, the J call TRBJ2-7; D unclear. Trimming shortened V by 5 bases and J by 2 bases, and 10 bases separated the two germline ends. This CDR3 is built from 13 residues. CDR3 residues: CASSAGRTYEQYF. CDR3 coding DNA: TGTGCCAGCAGTGCCGGTCGGACCTACGAGCAGTACTTC.